This TCR beta chain was identified during a study of blood T cell repertoires in COVID-19. The wider study: The United States, Italy and Spain provided the acute and convalescent COVID-19 samples. In each case, the material was cDNA or gDNA derived from T cells, B-cell-depleted T cells, or PBMCs.

The germline CDR1 and CDR2 sequences are SGHRS and YFSETQ. The CDR3 runs 14 residues. V was trimmed by 0 bases and J by 2 bases, leaving 8 bases between them. Clones were sequenced by immunoSEQ multiplex PCR, and TCRdb holds only the in-frame ones, with some missing. The sample consists of around 71,000 clones, around nine tenths of them appearing once. In this sample, this clone turned up once. The TCR comes from a woman aged 55-69 years with acute or convalescent COVID-19. The rearrangement links TRBV5-1 to TRBJ1-2; D unresolved. Sequenced: peripheral blood. This CDR3 is CASSLDRSNYGYTF. CDR3 nucleotide sequence: TGCGCCAGCAGCTTGGACAGATCCAACTATGGCTACACCTTC.